This T cell receptor (beta chain) emerged from a study of identifying expanded T cells in peripheral blood. This clone came up once. Data came from immunoSEQ multiplex PCR; TCRdb stores just in-frame clones and leaves some out. Of roughly 100,000 clones listed, around 88% are singletons. The clonotype originates from a person aged 18 to 70 in good health. Sequenced input: blood.

The DNA of the CDR3 is TGTGCCAGCAGTCGGCCTAGCGGGAGTTATGATTTCTACGAGCAGTACTTC. Protein product: CASSRPSGSYDFYEQYF. The chain combines TRBV27 with TRBJ2-7; 10 bases align to TRBD2. Per germline, CDR1 MNHEY and CDR2 SMNVEV (reference sequence). V was pared by 5 bases and J by 3 bases, with 13 bases of the junction left unmatched. CDR3 length equals 17 residues.